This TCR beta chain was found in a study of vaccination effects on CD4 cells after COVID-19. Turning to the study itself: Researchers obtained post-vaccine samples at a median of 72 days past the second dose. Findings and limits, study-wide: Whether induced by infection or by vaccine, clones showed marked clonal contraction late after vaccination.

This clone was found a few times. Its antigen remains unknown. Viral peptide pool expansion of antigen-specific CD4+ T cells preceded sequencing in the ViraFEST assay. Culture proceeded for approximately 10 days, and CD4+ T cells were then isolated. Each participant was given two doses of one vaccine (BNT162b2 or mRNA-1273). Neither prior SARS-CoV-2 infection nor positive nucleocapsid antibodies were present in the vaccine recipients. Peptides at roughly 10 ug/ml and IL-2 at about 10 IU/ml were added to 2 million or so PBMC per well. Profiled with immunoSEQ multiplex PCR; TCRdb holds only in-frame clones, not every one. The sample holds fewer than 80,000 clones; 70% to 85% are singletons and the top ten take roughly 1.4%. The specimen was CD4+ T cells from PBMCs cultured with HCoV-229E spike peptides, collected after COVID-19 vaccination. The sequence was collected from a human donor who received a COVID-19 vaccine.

For the CDR3, the DNA is TGTGCCAGCAGGGCGACAAATAACTATGGCTACACCTTC. It specifies CASRATNNYGYTF. This rearrangement joins TRBV2 to TRBJ1-2; D unclear. Trimming stripped 6 bases from V and 1 base from J, with 9 bases between. Germline V gene sequence: CDR1 SNHLY, CDR2 FYNNEI. This CDR3 has 13 amino acids.